What follows describes a single T cell receptor beta chain. Its antigen is not known. The entry originates in a study of T-cell reconstitution after alpha-beta-depleted transplantation in children. Germline CDR1 and CDR2: MNHEY and SVGEGT. V was clipped by 2 bases and J by 7 bases, with 9 bases between them. This CDR3 spans 13 amino acids. Study-wide results and limits: At one year after transplant, newly produced T cells mostly accounted for T-cell counts and diversity. Reportedly, only several hundred clones from non-depleted graft cells drove alpha-beta T-cell counts at about two months. Some patients owed their high day-60 TCRbeta diversity to surviving recipient T cells and thymic progenitors.

Unique molecular identifiers were incorporated into the prepared TCRbeta library. A single record per CDR3 protein comes from TCRdb applying MiXCR to the PCR reads. The sample includes about 980,000 distinct CDR3 sequences, about 29% of them seen just once. The sample consisted of PBMCs, mostly from graft donor cells, taken 360 days after TCRalphabeta/CD19-depleted stem cell transplant. The rearrangement uses TRBV6-2 or TRBV6-3 and TRBJ1-5; TRBD1 is a possible D gene (5 bases). This clonotype was obtained from a boy in the first two years of life who had a stem cell transplant for SCID, so the T cells may come from the graft donor. CDR3: CASSYGGAQPQHF. CDR3 sequence (DNA): TGTGCCAGCAGTTACGGGGGAGCACAGCCCCAGCATTTT.